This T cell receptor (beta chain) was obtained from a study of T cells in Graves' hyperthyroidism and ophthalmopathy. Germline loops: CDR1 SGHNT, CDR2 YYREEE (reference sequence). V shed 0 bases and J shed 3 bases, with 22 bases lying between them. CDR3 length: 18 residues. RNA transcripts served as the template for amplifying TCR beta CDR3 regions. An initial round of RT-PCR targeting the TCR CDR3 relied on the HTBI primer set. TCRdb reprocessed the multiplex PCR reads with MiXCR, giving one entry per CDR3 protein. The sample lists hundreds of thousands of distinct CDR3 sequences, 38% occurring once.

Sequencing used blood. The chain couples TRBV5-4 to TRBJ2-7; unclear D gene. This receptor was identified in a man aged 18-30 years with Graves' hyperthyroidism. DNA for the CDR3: TGTGCCAGCAGCTTGGCCCCACTTTATTTGGATAAAAACTACGAGCAGTACTTC. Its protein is CASSLAPLYLDKNYEQYF.